The 25 T cell receptor beta chains below come from one sample, sequenced in a study of shared clonotypes between healthy human individuals. Assay used: immunoSEQ multiplex PCR; TCRdb lists only in-frame clones, some missing. The sample records about 2.3 million clones, over 90% being singletons. What was sequenced was naive CD4+ T cells from PBMCs. Subset described: CD45RA+ positively selected. These receptors were obtained from a man aged 18 to 30 in good health. Some clones in this sample may be carry-over from other donors' samples.

The rearrangement joins TRBV7-7 to TRBJ1-2, with TRBD1 identical over 7 bases. J gave up 3 bases and V 5 bases, and 6 bases lay outside the gene matches. The CDR3 consists of 14 residues. Germline V lookup: CDR1 SSHAT, CDR2 FNYEAQ (reference sequence). The CDR3 region is CASSVDRAYYGYTF. The CDR3 DNA is TGTGCCAGCAGCGTTGACAGGGCATACTATGGCTACACCTTC.

The chain is built from TRBV2 and TRBJ1-6; tentatively, D is TRBD1 (6 bases). Germline values: CDR1 SNHLY, CDR2 FYNNEI. V lost 1 base to trimming and J lost 7 bases, with 11 bases between them. CDR3 length: 15 amino acids. The CDR3 spells CASSEVTGRNSPLHF. In DNA, the CDR3 is TGTGCCAGCAGTGAAGTTACAGGGCGGAATTCACCCCTCCACTTT.

The CDR3: CASSLQPAKGELFF. CDR3 in DNA: TGTGCCAGCAGCCTTCAGCCTGCTAAGGGGGAGCTGTTTTTT. The rearrangement links TRBV7-3 to TRBJ2-2; D is uncertain. Trimming removed 5 bases from V and 8 bases from J, with 15 bases in between. Germline V gene data show CDR1 as SGHTA and CDR2 as FQGTGA. This CDR3 is built from 14 residues.

Only a few counts were recorded for this clone. The chain uses TRBV5-1 and TRBJ1-1; D remains unclear. Looked up from germline, CDR1 is SGHRS and CDR2 is YFSETQ. The CDR3 length is 12 residues. With 6 bases removed from V and 9 bases from J, the gap between germline ends came to 15 bases. DNA for the CDR3: TGCGCCAGCATCGGTGACGCCACCCAAGCTTTCTTT. Translation gives CASIGDATQAFF.

The sample holds one count of this clone. The junction shows a germline mismatch at one end, possibly a read error. This CDR3 is also generated by other DNA sequences in the sample. This rearrangement joins TRBV11-2 to TRBJ2-7; D is perhaps TRBD2 (5 bases). This CDR3 is 16 amino acids long. Per germline, CDR1 SGHAT and CDR2 FQNNGV. CDR3 sequence reads: CASSLDPLRGAYEQYF. CDR3 DNA: TGCGCCAGCAGCTTAGATCCTTTACGGGGTGCCTACGAGCAGTACTTC.

The chain couples TRBV19 to TRBJ1-2; 9 bases line up with TRBD1. The length of the CDR3 is 14 residues. Germline V gene lookup returns CDR1 LNHDA and CDR2 SQIVND (reference sequence). Germline trimming cut 2 bases from V and 6 bases from J; bases unmatched to any gene: 4. The CDR3 here is CASSIMRTGDGYTF. CDR3 nucleotides: TGTGCCAGTAGTATAATGCGGACAGGGGATGGCTACACCTTC.

The chain has TRBV9 and TRBJ2-4, with 9 bases that match TRBD1. Germline V CDR1 and CDR2: SGDLS, YYNGEE. The CDR3 is 14 residues long. The junction had 6 bases not matched to a gene; V was cut back by 4 bases and J by 7 bases. In DNA form, the CDR3 reads TGTGCCAGCAGCTTAGGGACAGGGACGAACATTCAGTACTTC. This codes for CASSLGTGTNIQYF.

The chain joins TRBV5-1 to TRBJ2-7, with 9 bases aligning to TRBD1. The CDR3 totals 15 residues. Trimming at V came to 4 bases and at J to 3 bases, leaving 8 bases not matched to a gene. From germline, CDR1 is SGHRS and CDR2 YFSETQ. The CDR3 loop reads CASSLSGQGSYEQYF. For the CDR3, the DNA is TGCGCCAGCAGCCTTTCCGGACAGGGGAGCTACGAGCAGTACTTC. Full variable domain (missing parts from reference TRBV5-1 and TRBJ2-7): KAGVTQTPRYLIKTRGQQVTLSCSPISGHRSVSWYQQTPGQGLQFLFEYFSETQRNKGNFPGRFSGRQFSNSRSEMNVSTLELGDSALYLCASSLSGQGSYEQYFGPGTRLTVT.

CDR3 region: CASSDGGVRDTQYF. CDR3 DNA sequence: TGCGCCAGCAGTGACGGGGGCGTCAGAGATACGCAGTATTTT. The V gene is TRBV10-1, the J gene TRBJ2-3; D is possibly TRBD1 or TRBD2 (6 bases each). V lost 3 bases and J 5 bases, leaving 12 bases between the germline ends. Looked up from germline, CDR1 is WNHNN and CDR2 is SYGVQD (reference sequence). The CDR3 is 14 residues long.

This chain links TRBV28 with TRBJ2-7; possibly TRBD2 for D (5 bases). Trimming took 4 bases from V and 0 from J, leaving 16 bases between them. The CDR3 is 16 amino acids. Germline V gives CDR1 MDHEN, CDR2 SYDVKM. CDR3 sequence reads: CASSSPGSQSSYEQYF. The CDR3 nucleotides read TGTGCCAGCAGTTCGCCGGGATCCCAGAGCTCCTACGAGCAGTACTTC.

Comment on this clone: In the same sample, other DNA sequences code for this CDR3. The chain combines TRBV28 with TRBJ2-7, with a possible D match to TRBD2 (5 bases). The germline CDR1 and CDR2 sequences are MDHEN and SYDVKM. V lost 6 bases to trimming and J lost 0 bases, with 12 bases between them. The CDR3 loop spans 14 amino acids. CDR3 residues: CASRLLAGSYEQYF. CDR3 DNA sequence: TGTGCCAGCAGGCTTCTAGCAGGCTCCTACGAGCAGTACTTC.

The V call is TRBV10-1, the J call TRBJ2-2; 8 positions agree with TRBD2. This CDR3 has 11 residues. V shed 9 bases, J shed 6 bases, and the junction held 0 bases outside the gene matches. Germline V gives CDR1 WNHNN, CDR2 SYGVQD (reference sequence). CDR3 residues: CARAGAGELFF. The CDR3 DNA is TGCGCCAGAGCGGGAGCCGGGGAGCTGTTTTTT.

This clone was observed a single time. The rearrangement joins TRBV7-2 to TRBJ2-7, with TRBD1 identical over 9 bases. Germline values: CDR1 SGHTA, CDR2 FQGNSA. The CDR3 length is 16 residues. Losses at the gene ends were 1 base for V and 0 bases for J; bases not matched to a gene: 4. The CDR3 DNA is TGTGCCAGCAGCTTAGTAGGGACAGGGTACTCCTACGAGCAGTACTTC. It yields the protein CASSLVGTGYSYEQYF.

V usage is TRBV5-1 and J usage is TRBJ2-7; 15 bases are a match to TRBD2. The junction had 7 bases not matched to a gene; V was cut back by 3 bases and J by 6 bases. This CDR3 comprises 16 residues. CDR1 and CDR2 from the germline V gene are SGHRS and YFSETQ. CDR3 DNA sequence: TGCGCCAGCAGCTCCGGACTAGCGGGAGGGCCGAGCGAGCAGTACTTC. Residues: CASSSGLAGGPSEQYF.

The chain joins TRBV5-1 to TRBJ2-5; 8 bases are shared with TRBD2. There are 17 residues in the CDR3. The trim removed 1 base at V and 3 bases at J, leaving 11 bases unmatched. Germline lookup yields CDR1 SGHRS and CDR2 YFSETQ. The CDR3 region has the DNA TGCGCCAGCAGCTTGTCGACGAGCGGGAGTCGCAAAGAGACCCAGTACTTC. It codes for CASSLSTSGSRKETQYF.

The rearrangement uses TRBV7-2 and TRBJ2-5; either TRBD1 or TRBD2 may fit D (5 bases each). Germline V gene lookup returns CDR1 SGHTA and CDR2 FQGNSA. Trimming removed 1 base from V and 1 base from J, with 10 bases in between. The CDR3 runs 15 residues. CDR3 amino acids: CASSLDRGAQETQYF. The CDR3 DNA is TGTGCCAGCAGCTTAGATAGAGGGGCCCAAGAGACCCAGTACTTC.

A remark on this clone: This sample also contains other DNA sequences that code for the same CDR3. This chain joins TRBV7-2 and TRBJ1-5; D unclear. CDR3 length: 13 amino acids. V lost 1 base and J lost 5, with 6 bases in between. Germline CDR1 is SGHTA and CDR2 is FQGNSA. The chain's CDR3 is CASSLGAYQPQHF. The DNA of the CDR3 is TGTGCCAGCAGCTTAGGTGCCTATCAGCCCCAGCATTTT.

V usage is TRBV27 and J usage is TRBJ2-1, with 11 bases that match TRBD2. J was trimmed by 4 bases and V by 5 bases; bases with no gene match: 4. Germline assignment: CDR1 MNHEY and CDR2 SMNVEV (reference sequence). This CDR3 has 15 residues. The CDR3 nucleotides are TGTGCCAGCAGTCTACTAGCGGGGGTATACAATGAGCAGTTCTTC. Amino acids: CASSLLAGVYNEQFF.

V is TRBV7-3 and J is TRBJ2-1, with D perhaps matching TRBD1 (6 bases). CDR1 and CDR2 from the germline V gene are SGHTA and FQGTGA. V gave up 5 bases and J gave up 8 bases, with 10 bases separating them. This CDR3 region has 12 residues. CDR3 protein: CASSRQDHEQFF. CDR3 DNA sequence: TGTGCCAGCAGCCGACAGGACCATGAGCAGTTCTTC.

The chain combines TRBV7-2 with TRBJ2-3, with D tentatively TRBD2 (5 bases). The CDR3 contains 14 residues. Germline lookup yields CDR1 SGHTA and CDR2 FQGNSA. The germline V and J ends were trimmed by 7 bases and 1 base, with 12 bases remaining between them. This chain's CDR3 is CASNSDWGTDTQYF. CDR3 coding DNA: TGTGCCAGCAACTCGGACTGGGGCACAGATACGCAGTATTTT.

The rearrangement links TRBV7-2 to TRBJ1-2, with unresolved D. This CDR3 contains 14 residues. Germline values: CDR1 SGHTA, CDR2 FQGNSA. With 5 bases removed from V and 3 bases from J, the gap between germline ends came to 13 bases. For the CDR3, the DNA is TGTGCCAGCAGCCCCGGGATAGGAGACTATGGCTACACCTTC. Translated: CASSPGIGDYGYTF.

V is TRBV30 and J is TRBJ1-4, with a tentative D call TRBD1 (6 bases). The CDR3 sequence is 14 residues long. V lost 5 bases and J lost 7, with 17 bases in between. The germline CDR1 and CDR2 sequences are GTSNPN and SVGIG (reference sequence). In DNA, the CDR3 is TGTGCCTGGGCCGTTGGGGGGGCAGGTGAAAAACTGTTTTTT. Protein product: CAWAVGGAGEKLFF.

The genes are TRBV7-8 and TRBJ2-1; no clear D. Germline CDR1 reads SGHVS; CDR2 reads FQNEAQ. CDR3 size: 16 residues. V gave up 1 base and J gave up 6 bases, with 16 bases separating them. CDR3 region: CASSLVPVGYGNEQFF. Written as DNA, the CDR3 is TGTGCCAGCAGCTTAGTTCCCGTGGGATATGGCAATGAGCAGTTCTTC.

The chain has TRBV28 and TRBJ1-1; TRBD1 aligns across 9 bases. V shed 8 bases, J shed 3 bases, and the junction held 7 bases outside the gene matches. The CDR3 length is 14 residues. CDR1 is MDHEN, CDR2 SYDVKM, per germline. In DNA form, the CDR3 reads TGTGCCAGCGCCGGGGGACAGGGATACACTGAAGCTTTCTTT. This translates into CASAGGQGYTEAFF.

The gene calls are TRBV28 and TRBJ1-1; D unclear. The CDR3 has 11 amino acids. Germline V gene data show CDR1 as MDHEN and CDR2 as SYDVKM. The ends were cut back, 3 bases at V and 9 bases at J, with 8 bases in the middle. Here the CDR3 DNA reads TGTGCCAGCAGTTTTAGTCTGAAAGCTTTCTTT. This gives the protein CASSFSLKAFF.